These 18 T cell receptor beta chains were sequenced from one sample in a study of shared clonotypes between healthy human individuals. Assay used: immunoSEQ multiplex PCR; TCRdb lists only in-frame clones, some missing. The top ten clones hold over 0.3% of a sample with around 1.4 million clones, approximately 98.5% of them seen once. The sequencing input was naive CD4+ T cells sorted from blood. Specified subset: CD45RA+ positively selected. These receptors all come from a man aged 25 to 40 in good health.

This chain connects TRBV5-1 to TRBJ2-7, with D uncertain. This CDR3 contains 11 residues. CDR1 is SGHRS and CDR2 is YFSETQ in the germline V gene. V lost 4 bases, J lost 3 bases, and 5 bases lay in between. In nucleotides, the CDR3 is TGCGCCAGCAGCCAACACTACGAGCAGTACTTC. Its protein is CASSQHYEQYF.

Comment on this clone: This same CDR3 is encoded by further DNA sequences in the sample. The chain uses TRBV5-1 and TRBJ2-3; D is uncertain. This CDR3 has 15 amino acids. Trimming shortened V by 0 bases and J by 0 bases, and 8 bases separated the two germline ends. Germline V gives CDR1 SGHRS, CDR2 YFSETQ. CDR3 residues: CASSLGPTSTDTQYF. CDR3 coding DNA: TGCGCCAGCAGCTTGGGACCTACTAGCACAGATACGCAGTATTTT. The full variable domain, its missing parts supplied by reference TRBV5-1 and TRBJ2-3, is KAGVTQTPRYLIKTRGQQVTLSCSPISGHRSVSWYQQTPGQGLQFLFEYFSETQRNKGNFPGRFSGRQFSNSRSEMNVSTLELGDSALYLCASSLGPTSTDTQYFGPGTRLTVL.

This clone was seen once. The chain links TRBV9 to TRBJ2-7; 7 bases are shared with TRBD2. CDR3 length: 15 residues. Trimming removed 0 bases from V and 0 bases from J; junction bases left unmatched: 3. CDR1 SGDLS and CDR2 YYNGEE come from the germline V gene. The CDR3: CASSVGEGRSYEQYF. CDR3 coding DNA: TGTGCCAGCAGCGTAGGGGAGGGACGCTCCTACGAGCAGTACTTC.

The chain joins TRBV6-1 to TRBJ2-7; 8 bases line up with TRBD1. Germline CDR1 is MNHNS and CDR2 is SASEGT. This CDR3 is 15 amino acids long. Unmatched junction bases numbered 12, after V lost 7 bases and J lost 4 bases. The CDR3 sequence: CASTRIGQGGYEQYF. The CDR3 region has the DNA TGTGCCAGCACCCGTATCGGACAGGGTGGGTACGAGCAGTACTTC.

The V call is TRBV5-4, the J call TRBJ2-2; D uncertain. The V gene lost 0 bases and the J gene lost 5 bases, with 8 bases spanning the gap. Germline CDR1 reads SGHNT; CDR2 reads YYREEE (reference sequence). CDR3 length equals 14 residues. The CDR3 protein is CASSLGGRTGELFF. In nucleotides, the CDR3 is TGTGCCAGCAGCTTGGGTGGAAGGACCGGGGAGCTGTTTTTT.

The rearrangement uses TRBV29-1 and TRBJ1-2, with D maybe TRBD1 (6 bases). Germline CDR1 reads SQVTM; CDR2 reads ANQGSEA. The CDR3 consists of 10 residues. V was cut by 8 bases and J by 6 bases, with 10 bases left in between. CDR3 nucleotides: TGCAGCTCTAGGGGGGATGGCTACACCTTC. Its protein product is CSSRGDGYTF.

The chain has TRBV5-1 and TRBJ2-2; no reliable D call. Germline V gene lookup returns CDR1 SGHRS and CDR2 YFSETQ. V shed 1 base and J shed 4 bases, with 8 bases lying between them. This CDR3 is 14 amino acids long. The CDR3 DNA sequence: TGCGCCAGCAGCTTGTGGCGGACCACCGGGGAGCTGTTTTTT. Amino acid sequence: CASSLWRTTGELFF.

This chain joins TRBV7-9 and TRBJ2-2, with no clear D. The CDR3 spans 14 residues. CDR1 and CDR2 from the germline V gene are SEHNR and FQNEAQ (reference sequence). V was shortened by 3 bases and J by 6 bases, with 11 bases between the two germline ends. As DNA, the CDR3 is TGTGCCAGCAGCTTTGGATCGCTCCCCGGGGAGCTGTTTTTT. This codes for CASSFGSLPGELFF.

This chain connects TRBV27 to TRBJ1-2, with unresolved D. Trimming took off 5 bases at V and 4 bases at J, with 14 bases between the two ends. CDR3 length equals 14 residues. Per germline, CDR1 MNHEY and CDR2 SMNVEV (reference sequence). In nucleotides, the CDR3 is TGTGCCAGCAGTCCGTCCCTGAGGGTCTATGGCTACACCTTC. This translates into CASSPSLRVYGYTF.

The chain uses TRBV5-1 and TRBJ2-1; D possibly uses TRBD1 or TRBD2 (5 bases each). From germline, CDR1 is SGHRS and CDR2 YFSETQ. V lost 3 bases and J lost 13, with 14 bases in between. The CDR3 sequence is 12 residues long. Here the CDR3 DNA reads TGCGCCAGCAGCTCCGGGCCTGGGGGACAGTTCTTC. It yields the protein CASSSGPGGQFF.

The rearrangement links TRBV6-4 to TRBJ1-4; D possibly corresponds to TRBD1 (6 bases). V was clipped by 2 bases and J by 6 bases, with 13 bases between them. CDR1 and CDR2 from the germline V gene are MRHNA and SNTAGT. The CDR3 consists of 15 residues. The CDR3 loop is CASSDGRAGDEKLFF. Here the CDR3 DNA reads TGTGCCAGCAGTGACGGTAGGGCAGGGGATGAAAAACTGTTTTTT.

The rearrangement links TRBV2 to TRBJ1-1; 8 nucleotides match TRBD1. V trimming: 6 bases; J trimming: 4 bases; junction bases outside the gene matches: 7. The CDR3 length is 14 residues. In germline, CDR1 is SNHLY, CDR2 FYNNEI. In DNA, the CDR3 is TGTGCCAGCAGGGACAGGGTATTGGGCACTGAAGCTTTCTTT. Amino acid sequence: CASRDRVLGTEAFF.

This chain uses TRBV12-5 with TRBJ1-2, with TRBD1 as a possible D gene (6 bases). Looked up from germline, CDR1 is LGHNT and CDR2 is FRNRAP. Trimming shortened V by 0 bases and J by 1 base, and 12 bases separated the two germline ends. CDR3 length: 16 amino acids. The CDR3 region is CASGLVTGRGNYGYTF. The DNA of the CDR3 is TGTGCTAGTGGTTTGGTAACTGGCAGGGGTAACTATGGCTACACCTTC.

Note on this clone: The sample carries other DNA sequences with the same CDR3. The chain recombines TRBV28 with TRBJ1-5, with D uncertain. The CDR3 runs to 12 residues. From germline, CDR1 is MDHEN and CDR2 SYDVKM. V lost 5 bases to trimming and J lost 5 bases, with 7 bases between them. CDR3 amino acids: CASSPPYQPQHF. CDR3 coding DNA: TGTGCCAGCAGTCCTCCCTATCAGCCCCAGCATTTT.

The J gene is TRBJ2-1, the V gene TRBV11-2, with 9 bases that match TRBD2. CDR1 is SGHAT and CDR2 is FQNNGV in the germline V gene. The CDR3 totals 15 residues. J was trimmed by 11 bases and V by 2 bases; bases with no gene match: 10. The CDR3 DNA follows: TGTGCCAGCAGCTTAAGGCGGGAGGGCCGGATGAAGCAGTTCTTC. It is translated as CASSLRREGRMKQFF.

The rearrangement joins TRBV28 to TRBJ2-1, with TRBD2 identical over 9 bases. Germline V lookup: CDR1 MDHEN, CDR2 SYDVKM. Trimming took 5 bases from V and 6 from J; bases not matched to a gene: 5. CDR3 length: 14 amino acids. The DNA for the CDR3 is TGTGCCAGCAGTGGCGGGAGGGCGACCAATGAGCAGTTCTTC. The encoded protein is CASSGGRATNEQFF.

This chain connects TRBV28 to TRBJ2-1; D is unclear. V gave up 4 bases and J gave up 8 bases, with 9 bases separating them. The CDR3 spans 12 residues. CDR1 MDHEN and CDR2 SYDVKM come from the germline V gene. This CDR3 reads CASSSHVDEQFF. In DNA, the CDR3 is TGTGCCAGCAGTTCACATGTCGATGAGCAGTTCTTC.

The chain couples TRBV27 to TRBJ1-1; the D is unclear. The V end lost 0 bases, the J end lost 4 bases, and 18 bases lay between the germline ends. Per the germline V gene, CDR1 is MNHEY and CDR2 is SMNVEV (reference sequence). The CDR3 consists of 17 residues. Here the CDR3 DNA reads TGTGCCAGCAGTTTATCGATACCGGGCCAGCAGAGCACTGAAGCTTTCTTT. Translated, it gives CASSLSIPGQQSTEAFF.